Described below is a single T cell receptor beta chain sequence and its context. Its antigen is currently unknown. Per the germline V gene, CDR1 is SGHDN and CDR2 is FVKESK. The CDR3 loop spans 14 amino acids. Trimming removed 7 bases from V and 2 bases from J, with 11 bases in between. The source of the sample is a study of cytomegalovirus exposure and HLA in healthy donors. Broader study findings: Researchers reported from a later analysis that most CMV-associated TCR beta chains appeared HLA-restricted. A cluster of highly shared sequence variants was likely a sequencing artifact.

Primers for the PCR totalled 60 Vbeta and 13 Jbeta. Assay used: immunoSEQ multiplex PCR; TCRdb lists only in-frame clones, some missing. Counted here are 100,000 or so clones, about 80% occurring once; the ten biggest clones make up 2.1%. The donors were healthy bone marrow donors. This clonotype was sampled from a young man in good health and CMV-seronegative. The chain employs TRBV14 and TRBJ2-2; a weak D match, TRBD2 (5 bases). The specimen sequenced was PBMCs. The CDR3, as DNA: TGTGCCAGCACGGTGGGAGTAAACACCGGGGAGCTGTTTTTT. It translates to CASTVGVNTGELFF.